Listed below are T cell receptor beta chains from one sample, sequenced in a study of T cell responses to AZD1222 COVID-19 vaccine. Only in-frame clones appear in the TCRdb table, and some are missing; sequencing was by immunoSEQ multiplex PCR. The top ten hold 1.6% of the sample, which has about 110,000 clones, 88% seen once. Here the sequenced sample was peripheral blood, taken on day 0 of AZD1222 vaccination. The receptors derive from an adult in good health. Both conserved end residues are part of each CDR3. Fields, in order: D gene, J gene, V gene, clone size, CDR3 protein, CDR3 DNA. D genes are given only for firm matches. Not all rows give a size; the values are once, few, many and, for expanded clones, a class.

D gene: .; J gene: TRBJ1-1; V gene: TRBV28; clone size: .; CDR3 protein: CATQTGMNTEAFF; CDR3 DNA: TGTGCCACCCAGACCGGGATGAACACTGAAGCTTTCTTT
D gene: TRBD1; J gene: TRBJ1-2; V gene: TRBV5-6; clone size: .; CDR3 protein: CASSPDPTGAGYGYTF; CDR3 DNA: TGTGCCAGCAGCCCAGATCCGACAGGGGCGGGCTATGGCTACACCTTC
D gene: TRBD2; J gene: TRBJ2-1; V gene: TRBV7-6; clone size: .; CDR3 protein: CASSARPGLAAGGNEQFF; CDR3 DNA: TGTGCCAGCAGCGCCCGGCCGGGACTAGCAGCCGGGGGGAATGAGCAGTTCTTC
D gene: TRBD1; J gene: TRBJ1-4; V gene: TRBV5-5; clone size: .; CDR3 protein: CASSLRGRQRGPTNEKLFF; CDR3 DNA: TGTGCCAGCAGCTTGAGGGGTAGACAAAGGGGGCCAACTAATGAAAAACTGTTTTTT
D gene: .; J gene: TRBJ1-2; V gene: TRBV7-9; clone size: once; CDR3 protein: CASSLGQELGDYGYTF; CDR3 DNA: TGTGCCAGCAGCTTAGGACAGGAACTTGGGGACTATGGCTACACCTTC
D gene: .; J gene: TRBJ1-2; V gene: TRBV27; clone size: .; CDR3 protein: CASRGSTVFNYGYTF; CDR3 DNA: TGTGCCAGCAGGGGATCGACAGTTTTTAACTATGGCTACACCTTC
D gene: .; J gene: TRBJ2-6; V gene: TRBV3-1/TRBV3-2; clone size: .; CDR3 protein: CASSQEVVGSSGANVLTF; CDR3 DNA: TGTGCCAGCAGCCAAGAGGTGGTCGGGAGCTCTGGGGCCAACGTCCTGACTTTC
D gene: .; J gene: TRBJ2-1; V gene: TRBV9; clone size: .; CDR3 protein: CASNNQGGIGNEQFF; CDR3 DNA: TGTGCCAGCAACAACCAAGGGGGTATCGGCAATGAGCAGTTCTTC
D gene: .; J gene: TRBJ2-7; V gene: TRBV7-2; clone size: .; CDR3 protein: CASSSRRATYEQYF; CDR3 DNA: TGTGCCAGCAGCAGTAGAAGGGCAACCTACGAGCAGTACTTC
D gene: TRBD1; J gene: TRBJ2-2; V gene: TRBV19; clone size: .; CDR3 protein: CASTTDRGLSGELFF; CDR3 DNA: TGTGCCAGTACCACGGACAGGGGGCTTTCTGGGGAGCTGTTTTTT
D gene: .; J gene: TRBJ1-5; V gene: TRBV5-1; clone size: .; CDR3 protein: CASSLGFDQPQHF; CDR3 DNA: TGCGCCAGCAGCTTGGGCTTTGATCAGCCCCAGCATTTT
D gene: TRBD1; J gene: TRBJ1-6; V gene: TRBV19; clone size: .; CDR3 protein: CASSILPGQGDSPLHF; CDR3 DNA: TGTGCCAGTAGTATACTACCCGGACAGGGGGATTCACCCCTCCACTTT
D gene: .; J gene: TRBJ1-5; V gene: TRBV12-3/TRBV12-4; clone size: .; CDR3 protein: CASTRDRSLPQHF; CDR3 DNA: TGTGCCAGCACGCGGGACCGCTCTCTGCCCCAGCATTTT
D gene: .; J gene: TRBJ2-1; V gene: TRBV7-8; clone size: .; CDR3 protein: CASSLQWTNYNEQFF; CDR3 DNA: TGTGCCAGCAGCTTACAATGGACTAACTACAATGAGCAGTTCTTC
D gene: .; J gene: TRBJ1-1; V gene: TRBV6-5; clone size: .; CDR3 protein: CASAGGSLEAFF; CDR3 DNA: TGTGCCAGCGCCGGGGGCTCACTCGAAGCTTTCTTT
D gene: TRBD2; J gene: TRBJ2-3; V gene: TRBV7-9; clone size: .; CDR3 protein: CASSPTSPDTQYF; CDR3 DNA: TGTGCCAGCAGCCCGACTAGCCCAGATACGCAGTATTTT
D gene: .; J gene: TRBJ1-5; V gene: TRBV5-1; clone size: .; CDR3 protein: CASSFGLTEDQPQHF; CDR3 DNA: TGCGCCAGCAGCTTTGGTTTGACAGAGGATCAGCCCCAGCATTTT
D gene: .; J gene: TRBJ2-5; V gene: TRBV18; clone size: .; CDR3 protein: CASSLLETQYF; CDR3 DNA: TGTGCCAGCTCTCTCCTTGAGACCCAGTACTTC
D gene: TRBD1; J gene: TRBJ1-3; V gene: TRBV9; clone size: .; CDR3 protein: CASSVGTGRLLRNTIYF; CDR3 DNA: TGTGCCAGCAGCGTAGGGACAGGGAGGCTGCTTAGAAACACCATATATTTT
D gene: .; J gene: TRBJ1-5; V gene: TRBV7-9; clone size: .; CDR3 protein: CASSEDLSNQPQHF; CDR3 DNA: TGTGCCAGCAGCGAGGACCTTAGCAATCAGCCCCAGCATTTT
D gene: .; J gene: TRBJ1-1; V gene: TRBV11-1; clone size: .; CDR3 protein: CASSAELNTEAFF; CDR3 DNA: TGTGCCAGCAGCGCGGAACTGAACACTGAAGCTTTCTTT
D gene: .; J gene: TRBJ2-4; V gene: TRBV15; clone size: .; CDR3 protein: CATSREGRTGNIQYF; CDR3 DNA: TGTGCCACCAGCAGAGAGGGACGTACGGGAAACATTCAGTACTTC
D gene: .; J gene: TRBJ1-3; V gene: TRBV7-9; clone size: .; CDR3 protein: CASSLLDSRSGNTIYF; CDR3 DNA: TGTGCCAGCAGCTTATTGGACAGTCGCTCTGGAAACACCATATATTTT
D gene: TRBD1; J gene: TRBJ2-2; V gene: TRBV11-2; clone size: .; CDR3 protein: CASSWDRWGGELFF; CDR3 DNA: TGTGCCAGCAGCTGGGACAGGTGGGGCGGGGAGCTGTTTTTT
D gene: .; J gene: TRBJ2-1; V gene: TRBV13; clone size: .; CDR3 protein: CASSLVRVNEQFF; CDR3 DNA: TGTGCCAGCAGCTTAGTCAGGGTCAATGAGCAGTTCTTC
D gene: TRBD2; J gene: TRBJ2-3; V gene: TRBV2; clone size: .; CDR3 protein: CASSTNSGGATDTQYF; CDR3 DNA: TGTGCCAGCTCGACTAATAGCGGGGGGGCCACAGATACGCAGTATTTT
D gene: .; J gene: TRBJ2-3; V gene: TRBV28; clone size: .; CDR3 protein: CASSLPPDTQYF; CDR3 DNA: TGTGCCAGCAGTTTGCCGCCGGATACGCAGTATTTT
D gene: TRBD2; J gene: TRBJ2-1; V gene: TRBV3-1/TRBV3-2; clone size: .; CDR3 protein: CASSQDRLAGYGEQFF; CDR3 DNA: TGTGCCAGCAGCCAAGATAGGCTAGCGGGATACGGTGAGCAGTTCTTC
D gene: TRBD2; J gene: TRBJ2-7; V gene: TRBV3-1/TRBV3-2; clone size: .; CDR3 protein: CASSQTSSGGQYF; CDR3 DNA: TGTGCCAGCAGTCAGACGTCTAGCGGGGGGCAGTACTTC
D gene: .; J gene: TRBJ2-3; V gene: TRBV19; clone size: .; CDR3 protein: CASSRGPQFRTDTQYF; CDR3 DNA: TGTGCCAGTAGTAGAGGCCCCCAGTTTCGCACAGATACGCAGTATTTT
D gene: TRBD2; J gene: TRBJ2-2; V gene: TRBV7-6; clone size: .; CDR3 protein: CASSLDPSGVRKNTGELFF; CDR3 DNA: TGTGCCAGCAGCTTAGATCCTAGCGGGGTACGGAAGAACACCGGGGAGCTGTTTTTT
D gene: .; J gene: TRBJ1-6; V gene: TRBV12-2; clone size: once; CDR3 protein: CASRFVSSGTGYNSPLHF; CDR3 DNA: TGTGCAAGTCGCTTCGTCTCTTCCGGGACAGGGTATAATTCACCCCTCCACTTT
D gene: .; J gene: TRBJ1-2; V gene: TRBV25-1; clone size: .; CDR3 protein: CASSDDRGADGYTF; CDR3 DNA: TGTGCCAGCAGTGACGATCGCGGAGCCGATGGCTACACCTTC
D gene: TRBD2; J gene: TRBJ2-5; V gene: TRBV29-1; clone size: .; CDR3 protein: CSVGGLVETQYF; CDR3 DNA: TGCAGCGTTGGGGGACTAGTAGAGACCCAGTACTTC
D gene: .; J gene: TRBJ1-5; V gene: TRBV4-1; clone size: .; CDR3 protein: CASSQEVGRLSTQHF; CDR3 DNA: TGCGCCAGCAGCCAAGAGGTTGGGCGGTTGTCGACCCAGCATTTT
D gene: .; J gene: TRBJ1-1; V gene: TRBV9; clone size: few; CDR3 protein: CASSVAGGNTEAFF; CDR3 DNA: TGTGCCAGCAGCGTAGCTGGGGGGAACACTGAAGCTTTCTTT
D gene: TRBD1; J gene: TRBJ1-5; V gene: TRBV6-5; clone size: .; CDR3 protein: CASRPQGFHQPQHF; CDR3 DNA: TGTGCCAGCAGGCCACAGGGGTTCCATCAGCCCCAGCATTTT
D gene: .; J gene: TRBJ2-5; V gene: TRBV11-3; clone size: .; CDR3 protein: CASSIQGFGETQYF; CDR3 DNA: TGTGCCAGCAGCATACAGGGTTTTGGTGAGACCCAGTACTTC
D gene: TRBD1; J gene: TRBJ2-7; V gene: TRBV2; clone size: .; CDR3 protein: CASGGQGRTYEQYF; CDR3 DNA: TGTGCCAGCGGCGGACAGGGCAGGACCTACGAGCAGTACTTC
D gene: TRBD1; J gene: TRBJ2-7; V gene: TRBV27; clone size: .; CDR3 protein: CASSGFRTGEKETYEQYF; CDR3 DNA: TGTGCCAGCAGTGGATTCCGGACAGGGGAGAAAGAAACCTACGAGCAGTACTTC
D gene: TRBD1; J gene: TRBJ2-7; V gene: TRBV19; clone size: .; CDR3 protein: CASSRTGKYEQYF; CDR3 DNA: TGTGCCAGTAGTCGGACAGGGAAATACGAGCAGTACTTC
D gene: .; J gene: TRBJ2-7; V gene: TRBV29-1; clone size: once; CDR3 protein: CSVLSDSYEQYF; CDR3 DNA: TGCAGCGTTCTCAGCGATTCCTACGAGCAGTACTTC
D gene: .; J gene: TRBJ2-3; V gene: TRBV7-2; clone size: .; CDR3 protein: CASSLLAYTDTQYF; CDR3 DNA: TGTGCCAGCAGCTTATTAGCGTACACAGATACGCAGTATTTT
D gene: TRBD1; J gene: TRBJ1-2; V gene: TRBV19; clone size: .; CDR3 protein: CASSGPGGANYGYTF; CDR3 DNA: TGTGCCAGTAGTGGGCCAGGGGGCGCGAACTATGGCTACACCTTC
D gene: .; J gene: TRBJ2-5; V gene: TRBV2; clone size: .; CDR3 protein: CASGRYQETQYF; CDR3 DNA: TGTGCCAGCGGGCGATACCAAGAGACCCAGTACTTC